The 32 T cell receptor beta chains below were found in one sample sequenced in a study of cytomegalovirus exposure and HLA in healthy donors. PCR was performed using 60 Vbeta and 13 Jbeta primers. TCRdb's table, derived via immunoSEQ multiplex PCR, lists solely in-frame clones and lacks some. The sample consists of approximately 84,000 clones, roughly 77% of them appearing once. Sequencing used PBMCs. Source of these receptors: a man aged 35 to 55 in good health and CMV-seronegative.

CDR3 DNA: TGTGCCAGCAGCGTAGGAGGGACAGACAACTACGAGCAGTACTTC. It translates to CASSVGGTDNYEQYF. The genes are TRBV9 and TRBJ2-7; TRBD1 agrees at 7 bases. The CDR3 totals 15 residues. V lost 0 bases to trimming and J lost 3 bases; unmatched junction nucleotides: 6. Germline loops: CDR1 SGDLS, CDR2 YYNGEE.

The chain has TRBV6-6 and TRBJ1-2, with 10 bases aligning to TRBD1. The trim removed 7 bases at V and 7 bases at J, leaving 12 bases unmatched. The CDR3 has 15 amino acids. CDR1 is MNHNY, CDR2 SVGAGI, per germline (reference sequence). In DNA, the CDR3 is TGTGCCAGCAAACCCCGCGACAGGGGGCTAGGTGGCTACACCTTC. It codes for CASKPRDRGLGGYTF.

The chain recombines TRBV29-1 with TRBJ1-1; D not certain. The CDR3 runs 13 residues. Trimming shortened V by 4 bases and J by 5 bases, and 14 bases separated the two germline ends. Germline V gene lookup returns CDR1 SQVTM and CDR2 ANQGSEA. The CDR3 spells CSVVGYSGTEAFF. The CDR3 region has the DNA TGCAGCGTTGTAGGTTATAGCGGAACTGAAGCTTTCTTT.

V gene TRBV10-3 combines with J gene TRBJ2-1, with D perhaps TRBD2 (5 bases). Looked up from germline, CDR1 is ENHRY and CDR2 is SYGVKD. The CDR3 has 13 amino acids. Trimming cost V 4 bases and J 4 bases, with 8 bases left between them. CDR3 bases: TGTGCCATCAGTGTTGGCGGGTACAATGAGCAGTTCTTC. It translates to CAISVGGYNEQFF.

The CDR3 sequence is CASSTTLAGPDTQYF. CDR3 DNA: TGTGCCAGTAGCACTACGCTAGCGGGACCAGATACGCAGTATTTT. The chain employs TRBV19 and TRBJ2-3; TRBD2 agrees at 9 bases. The CDR3 spans 15 residues. Trimming removed 6 bases from V and 4 bases from J; junction bases left unmatched: 8. Germline loops: CDR1 LNHDA, CDR2 SQIVND (reference sequence).

The chain joins TRBV9 to TRBJ2-7; TRBD2 matches 8 bases. Trimming took 0 bases from V and 5 from J; bases not matched to a gene: 7. The CDR3 contains 15 residues. Per the germline V gene, CDR1 is SGDLS and CDR2 is YYNGEE. In DNA, the CDR3 is TGTGCCAGCAGCGTAGCGGGAGGGCCTCAGAACGAGCAGTACTTC. Amino acids: CASSVAGGPQNEQYF.

V and J are TRBV7-3 and TRBJ2-2; TRBD1 might be the D (6 bases). The germline CDR1 and CDR2 sequences are SGHTA and FQGTGA. This CDR3 has 16 amino acids. V lost 1 base and J lost 0, with 9 bases in between. The CDR3 bases are TGTGCCAGCAGCTTAAGCACAGGGACGAACACCGGGGAGCTGTTTTTT. Amino acids: CASSLSTGTNTGELFF.

The genes are TRBV7-2 and TRBJ2-2, with 7 bases identical to TRBD2. Germline V gives CDR1 SGHTA, CDR2 FQGNSA. J lost 3 bases, V lost 7 bases, and 8 bases had no gene match. The CDR3 loop spans 15 amino acids. CDR3 protein: CASTNRAGDTGELFF. CDR3 nucleotide sequence: TGTGCCAGCACCAATCGGGCGGGGGACACCGGGGAGCTGTTTTTT.

J is TRBJ1-1 and V is TRBV27, with D maybe TRBD1 (5 bases). Germline lookup yields CDR1 MNHEY and CDR2 SMNVEV (reference sequence). The CDR3 is made up of 14 amino acids. V gave up 6 bases and J gave up 0 bases, with 11 bases separating them. The CDR3 region is CASSLDRLNTEAFF. CDR3 nucleotide sequence: TGTGCCAGCAGCCTAGACAGACTGAACACTGAAGCTTTCTTT.

The chain recombines TRBV18 with TRBJ1-6, with 8 positions matching TRBD1. The V segment lost 8 bases and the J segment 10 bases; nucleotides outside the gene matches: 10. Per the germline V gene, CDR1 is KGHSH and CDR2 is LQKENI. This CDR3 is 14 amino acids long. This chain's CDR3 is CASTRGQAKSPLHF. The CDR3 region has the DNA TGTGCCAGCACTAGGGGACAGGCGAAATCACCCCTCCACTTT.

This rearrangement joins TRBV6-5 to TRBJ1-2; D is unclear. This CDR3 region has 12 residues. Trimming pared 6 bases from V and 6 bases from J, leaving 11 bases between. Germline V gives CDR1 MNHEY, CDR2 SVGAGI. CDR3 in DNA: TGTGCCAGCAGAGAGGGTTGGAATGGCTACACCTTC. Protein sequence: CASREGWNGYTF.

The chain links TRBV4-2 to TRBJ2-1; no clear D gene. Germline assignment: CDR1 LGHNA and CDR2 YNFKEQ. The CDR3 covers 16 residues. V was shortened by 0 bases and J by 9 bases, with 18 bases between the two germline ends. The DNA for the CDR3 is TGTGCCAGCAGCCAAGAGGCCCCGGCCGGGTCATTTGAGCAGTTCTTC. Amino acids: CASSQEAPAGSFEQFF.

This chain joins TRBV10-3 and TRBJ1-4; no reliable D call. Trimming pared 6 bases from V and 7 bases from J, leaving 18 bases between. The CDR3 runs to 15 residues. The germline CDR1 and CDR2 sequences are ENHRY and SYGVKD. The CDR3 DNA reads as TGTGCCATCAGCGCGGGGTGGGAGGGAACTGAAAAACTGTTTTTT. Translation gives CAISAGWEGTEKLFF.

The chain joins TRBV5-1 to TRBJ2-5; weak D call: TRBD1 (5 bases). Germline V gene lookup returns CDR1 SGHRS and CDR2 YFSETQ. V lost 6 bases to trimming and J lost 2 bases, with 14 bases between them. This CDR3 is built from 14 residues. CDR3 in amino acids: CASTLGTGQETQYF. CDR3 in DNA: TGCGCCAGCACCTTAGGCACAGGACAAGAGACCCAGTACTTC.

This clone appeared a single time. The V call is TRBV28, the J call TRBJ1-5; 10 positions match TRBD1. From germline, CDR1 is MDHEN and CDR2 SYDVKM. With 4 bases clipped from V and 5 bases from J, the junction kept 8 bases outside the gene matches. The CDR3 spans 16 residues. CDR3 nucleotides: TGTGCCAGCAGTTCTCCGGGACAGGGGCTCCATCAGCCCCAGCATTTT. Its protein product is CASSSPGQGLHQPQHF.

The rearrangement links TRBV6-5 to TRBJ1-1; D is ambiguous. Germline V gives CDR1 MNHEY, CDR2 SVGAGI. There are 14 residues in the CDR3. Trimming cost V 6 bases and J 0 bases, with 11 bases left between them. The CDR3 here is CASSAQYMNTEAFF. The CDR3 region has the DNA TGTGCCAGCAGCGCTCAATACATGAACACTGAAGCTTTCTTT.

The V gene is TRBV4-1, the J gene TRBJ2-7, with 7 bases aligning to TRBD1. This CDR3 is built from 14 residues. Germline V gene data show CDR1 as MGHRA and CDR2 as YSYEKL. Trimming took 7 bases from V and 1 from J; bases not matched to a gene: 7. CDR3 bases: TGCGCCAGCATGTCCGCGACAGGGTCCTACGAGCAGTACTTC. Residues: CASMSATGSYEQYF.

This clone was counted a single time. CDR3 DNA sequence: TGTGCCAGCAGCTTAACAGGGTCAACTAATGAAAAACTGTTTTTT. Amino acid sequence: CASSLTGSTNEKLFF. The chain couples TRBV7-6 to TRBJ1-4, with D perhaps matching TRBD1 (6 bases). V was clipped by 2 bases and J by 0 bases, with 7 bases between them. Germline V gene data show CDR1 as SGHVS and CDR2 as FNYEAQ. This CDR3 region has 15 residues.

For the CDR3, the DNA is TGTGCCAGCAGTTTGTCATGGGGGGAACTCCCCTTTACCTACAATGAGCAGTTCTTC. It codes for CASSLSWGELPFTYNEQFF. This chain joins TRBV28 and TRBJ2-1, with D perhaps matching TRBD2 (6 bases). CDR3 length: 19 amino acids. The V end lost 3 bases, the J end lost 2 bases, and 23 bases lay between the germline ends. Germline V lookup: CDR1 MDHEN, CDR2 SYDVKM.

The genes are TRBV5-4 and TRBJ2-5; TRBD1 agrees at 9 bases. With V trimmed by 4 bases and J by 1 base, 5 bases remained unmatched. CDR1 SGHNT and CDR2 YYREEE come from the germline V gene (reference sequence). The CDR3 has 15 residues. The CDR3 loop reads CASSLPGQGQETQYF. The DNA of the CDR3 is TGTGCCAGCAGCCTTCCGGGACAGGGCCAAGAGACCCAGTACTTC.

This clone was recorded once. This chain joins TRBV2 and TRBJ2-5; 8 nucleotides match TRBD1. Germline V gives CDR1 SNHLY, CDR2 FYNNEI. This CDR3 is built from 12 residues. V was pared by 5 bases and J by 13 bases, with 9 bases of the junction left unmatched. The CDR3 protein is CASSIQGGASYF. In DNA, the CDR3 is TGTGCCAGCAGTATACAGGGGGGAGCCTCGTACTTC.

The CDR3 sequence is CASSPTGNTEAFF. The CDR3 DNA is TGTGCCAGCAGCCCGACGGGGAACACTGAAGCTTTCTTT. The chain links TRBV7-9 to TRBJ1-1; no clear D. The CDR3 is 13 amino acids. Germline assignment: CDR1 SEHNR and CDR2 FQNEAQ (reference sequence). Trimming removed 5 bases from V and 1 base from J, with 8 bases in between.

The chain links TRBV5-8 to TRBJ1-5; no clear D gene. This CDR3 region has 16 residues. Germline lookup yields CDR1 SGHTS and CDR2 YDEGEE. V lost 1 base, J lost 7 bases, and 18 bases lay in between. CDR3 region: CASSLTRGGRWQPQHF. The CDR3 DNA sequence: TGTGCCAGCAGCTTGACCCGAGGAGGGAGGTGGCAGCCCCAGCATTTT.

The chain has TRBV5-1 and TRBJ2-7, with 7 bases fitting TRBD2. Trimming removed 0 bases from V and 3 bases from J; junction bases left unmatched: 0. Per the germline V gene, CDR1 is SGHRS and CDR2 is YFSETQ. This CDR3 region has 13 residues. The CDR3 nucleotides read TGCGCCAGCAGCTTGGGGGACTACTACGAGCAGTACTTC. Encoded protein: CASSLGDYYEQYF.

This clone was detected ten times or more. The V call is TRBV7-3, the J call TRBJ1-2, with D possibly TRBD1 on 6 matching bases. Germline V gene lookup returns CDR1 SGHTA and CDR2 FQGTGA. The CDR3 length is 15 residues. The V end lost 2 bases, the J end lost 3 bases, and 13 bases lay between the germline ends. The chain's CDR3 is CASSLSRRGDYGYTF. The CDR3 nucleotides are TGTGCCAGCAGCTTATCTCGCAGGGGCGACTATGGCTACACCTTC.

The DNA of the CDR3 is TGTGCCAGCAGTGAACGTTCGATTGGGACAGTCTATGGCTACACCTTC. This codes for CASSERSIGTVYGYTF. The rearrangement uses TRBV6-1 and TRBJ1-2; 7 positions match TRBD1. V trimming: 2 bases; J trimming: 4 bases; junction bases outside the gene matches: 10. CDR1 and CDR2 from the germline V gene are MNHNS and SASEGT. CDR3 length: 16 amino acids.

The chain carries TRBV29-1 and TRBJ2-5, with 7 bases matching TRBD1. Judging by the DNA end, TRBJ2-7 fits better; the J call may be wrong. The germline CDR1 and CDR2 sequences are SQVTM and ANQGSEA. The CDR3 covers 16 residues. The CDR3 sequence is CSVERDSLHLSHEQYF. CDR3 sequence (DNA): TGCAGCGTTGAAAGGGACAGCCTTCATCTTTCTCACGAGCAGTACTTC.

This rearrangement joins TRBV15 to TRBJ1-1, with D possibly matching TRBD1 (5 bases). The CDR3 spans 15 residues. Germline-derived CDR1 and CDR2 are LNHNV and YYDKDF (reference sequence). Trimming left V 8 bases short and J 5 bases short, with 21 bases between. Here the CDR3 reads CATERLGGIGTEAFF. In nucleotides, the CDR3 is TGTGCCACCGAACGTCTGGGGGGGATTGGAACTGAAGCTTTCTTT. The full variable domain, in which reference TRBV15 and TRBJ1-1 provide the parts outside the CDR3, is DAMVIQNPRYQVTQFGKPVTLSCSQTLNHNVMYWYQQKSSQAPKLLFHYYDKDFNNEADTPDNFQSRRPNTSFCFLDIRSPGLGDTAMYLCATERLGGIGTEAFFGQGTRLTVV.

V usage is TRBV6-1 and J usage is TRBJ2-7; possible D gene TRBD1, 5 bases. Germline V CDR1 and CDR2: MNHNS, SASEGT. V lost 6 bases, J lost 6 bases, and 9 bases lay in between. The CDR3 loop spans 11 amino acids. CDR3 in amino acids: CASRQVREQYF. Written as DNA, the CDR3 is TGTGCCAGCAGACAGGTCCGCGAGCAGTACTTC.

This chain links TRBV28 with TRBJ1-1, with D possibly matching TRBD1 (6 bases). CDR1 is MDHEN and CDR2 is SYDVKM in the germline V gene. CDR3 length: 21 amino acids. Trimming removed 6 bases from V and 0 bases from J, with 32 bases in between. The CDR3 bases are TGTGCCAGCAGCCCGGCCCGGGACACCTTACGAGATAGGAGAATGAACACTGAAGCTTTCTTT. Translated, it gives CASSPARDTLRDRRMNTEAFF. The full variable domain, completed using reference TRBV28 and TRBJ1-1, is DVKVTQSSRYLVKRTGEKVFLECVQDMDHENMFWYRQDPGLGLRLIYFSYDVKMKEKGDIPEGYSVSREKKERFSLILESASTNQTSMYLCASSPARDTLRDRRMNTEAFFGQGTRLTVV.

The CDR3 DNA sequence: TGTGCCAGTAGTTTGGGGGGGTCCTACAATGAGCAGTTCTTC. This sequence encodes CASSLGGSYNEQFF. The chain is built from TRBV19 and TRBJ2-1, with 7 bases aligning to TRBD2. Germline assignment: CDR1 LNHDA and CDR2 SQIVND (reference sequence). The CDR3 covers 14 residues. The ends lost 5 bases at V and 1 base at J; junction bases unmatched: 2.

The V gene is TRBV28, the J gene TRBJ2-2; TRBD2 matches at 8 bases. With V trimmed by 5 bases and J by 6 bases, 11 bases remained unmatched. The CDR3 contains 16 residues. Looked up from germline, CDR1 is MDHEN and CDR2 is SYDVKM. Written as DNA, the CDR3 is TGTGCCAGCAGTCCCCGGGGGGGGGCTCTAGCCGGGGAGCTGTTTTTT. This sequence encodes CASSPRGGALAGELFF.